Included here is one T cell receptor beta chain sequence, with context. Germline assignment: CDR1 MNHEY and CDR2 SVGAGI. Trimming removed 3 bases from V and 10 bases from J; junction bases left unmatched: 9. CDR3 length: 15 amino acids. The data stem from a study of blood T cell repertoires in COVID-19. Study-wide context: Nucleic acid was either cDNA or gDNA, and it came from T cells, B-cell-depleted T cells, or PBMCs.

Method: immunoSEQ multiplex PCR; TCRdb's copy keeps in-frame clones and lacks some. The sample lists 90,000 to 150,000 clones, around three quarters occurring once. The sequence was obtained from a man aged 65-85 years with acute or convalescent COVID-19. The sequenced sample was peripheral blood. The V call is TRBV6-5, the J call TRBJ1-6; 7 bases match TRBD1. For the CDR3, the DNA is TGTGCCAGCAGTTATTGGACAGGCCGGGGATCACCCCTCCACTTT. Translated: CASSYWTGRGSPLHF.